These T cell receptor beta chains were read from a single sample in a study of molecular identifiers for immune sequencing clone quantification. TCRdb ran MiXCR on the PCR reads and lists one entry per CDR3 protein. The top ten hold around 0.76% of the sample, which has around 460,000 distinct CDR3 sequences, around 23% seen once. Material for sequencing was naive CD8+ T cells from blood, with Jurkat cell RNA spiked in. The receptors come from a human donor in good health. Some libraries in this study had Jurkat cell RNA spiked in. Both conserved end residues are part of each CDR3. The D gene is left open where the match is weak. A clone size is listed for some rows: how often the clone was seen (once, few, many), or a class if it is expanded.

TRBJ2-7,TRBV28,-,-,TGTGCCAGCAGTTTACCACCCCCCTCTATACGCCACGAGCAGTACTTC,CASSLPPPSIRHEQYF
TRBJ2-5,TRBV2,TRBD2,-,TGTGCCAGCAGGAGCGGGAGGACCCAAGAGCCCCAGTACTTC,CASRSGRTQEPQYF
TRBJ1-5,TRBV4-3,-,many,TGCGCCAGCAGCCAAGATAAGGGGGAGATTCAGCCCCAGCATTTT,CASSQDKGEIQPQHF
TRBJ2-1,TRBV24-1,-,many,TGTGCCACCAGTAGCCCCGGGAAGACCTATGAGCAGTTCTTC,CATSSPGKTYEQFF
TRBJ2-1,TRBV7-2,TRBD2,many,TGTGCCAGCAGCTTAGTGGGACTAGGAGGTGATGAGCAGTTCTTC,CASSLVGLGGDEQFF
TRBJ1-2,TRBV14,-,many,TGTGCCAGCAGCCAAGGAGCCGCCTATGGCTACACCTTC,CASSQGAAYGYTF
TRBJ2-7,TRBV7-2,-,-,TGTGCCAGCAGCTTAGTATTTGACAAGTCCTACGAGCAGTACTTC,CASSLVFDKSYEQYF
TRBJ2-3,TRBV7-6,TRBD1,many,TGTGCCAGCAGCTTAGTTGGGACAGCTAGCACAGATACGCAGTATTTT,CASSLVGTASTDTQYF
TRBJ2-6,TRBV19,-,-,TGTGCCAGTAGCCCCGGACGTCGCTCTGGGGCCAACGTCCTGACTTTC,CASSPGRRSGANVLTF
TRBJ2-7,TRBV4-3,TRBD1,many,TGCGCCAGCAGCCGGACAGGAGTCTACGAGCAGTACTTC,CASSRTGVYEQYF
TRBJ1-1,TRBV10-3,-,-,TGTGCCATCAGTGAAGCCAGCAAGATCACTGAAGCTTTCTTT,CAISEASKITEAFF
TRBJ1-5,TRBV6-2/TRBV6-3,TRBD1,-,TGTGCCAGCAGTTATCGGACAGGGCCCAATCAGCCCCAGCATTTT,CASSYRTGPNQPQHF
TRBJ2-1,TRBV20-1,-,few,TGCAGTGTTGGGGGTGGGGCTGAGCAGTTCTTC,CSVGGGAEQFF
TRBJ2-7,TRBV29-1,TRBD2,many,TGCAGCGTTGATCGTACGGGGGGATCTTCCGAGCAGTACTTC,CSVDRTGGSSEQYF
TRBJ2-4,TRBV21-1,-,many,TGTGCCAGCAGCAAAGTCCTCCAACCGACTCCGCACGACATTCAGTACTTC,CASSKVLQPTPHDIQYF